The clone carrying this T cell receptor (beta chain) was found a few times. Its antigen is unknown. These data are taken from a study of neoadjuvant anti-PD-1 for oral cavity cancer. Study conclusions and caveats: Post-nivolumab, blood T cell clonality was significantly elevated in non-responders.

Data came from immunoSEQ multiplex PCR; TCRdb stores just in-frame clones and leaves some out. Of approximately 72,000 clones listed, 80% to 90% are singletons. The source material was PBMCs, sampled before nivolumab (anti-PD-1) treatment. This sequence was found in a person aged 35-79 years with oral cavity squamous cell carcinoma.

The CDR3 region has the DNA TGTGCCAGTAGTACTCACAGGGGGGTAAGCACTGAAGCTTTCTTT. This sequence encodes CASSTHRGVSTEAFF. J is TRBJ1-1 and V is TRBV19; 8 bases map to TRBD1. The germline V gene has CDR1 LNHDA and CDR2 SQIVND (reference sequence). CDR3 length: 15 amino acids. J was trimmed by 4 bases and V by 4 bases; bases with no gene match: 8.